The clone carrying this T cell receptor (beta chain) was observed a few times. Its specificity is not known. The data were taken from a study of cytomegalovirus exposure and HLA in healthy donors. Overall study context: The same platform was used for the 130 or so validation repertoires as for the 650 to 700 first-cohort repertoires, as reported in a later analysis. Study-wide findings and caveats: Rarity held for most TCR sequences, but there were some public TCRs that occurred in many donors. According to the study, 160 or so TCR beta chains were cytomegalovirus-associated.

Assay used: immunoSEQ multiplex PCR; TCRdb lists only in-frame clones, some missing. The sample includes about 75,000 clones, just under 85% of them seen just once. The germline V and J ends were trimmed by 6 bases and 4 bases, with 16 bases remaining between them. The CDR3 covers 15 residues. Looked up from germline, CDR1 is LNHDA and CDR2 is SQIVND (reference sequence). The source is a man aged 25-45 years in good health and CMV-seronegative. The specimen sequenced was PBMCs. The rearrangement links TRBV19 to TRBJ1-5; a possible D gene is TRBD1 (6 bases). DNA for the CDR3: TGTGCCAGTAGCCCGAAGTGGACAGAAAATCAGCCCCAGCATTTT. It is translated as CASSPKWTENQPQHF.